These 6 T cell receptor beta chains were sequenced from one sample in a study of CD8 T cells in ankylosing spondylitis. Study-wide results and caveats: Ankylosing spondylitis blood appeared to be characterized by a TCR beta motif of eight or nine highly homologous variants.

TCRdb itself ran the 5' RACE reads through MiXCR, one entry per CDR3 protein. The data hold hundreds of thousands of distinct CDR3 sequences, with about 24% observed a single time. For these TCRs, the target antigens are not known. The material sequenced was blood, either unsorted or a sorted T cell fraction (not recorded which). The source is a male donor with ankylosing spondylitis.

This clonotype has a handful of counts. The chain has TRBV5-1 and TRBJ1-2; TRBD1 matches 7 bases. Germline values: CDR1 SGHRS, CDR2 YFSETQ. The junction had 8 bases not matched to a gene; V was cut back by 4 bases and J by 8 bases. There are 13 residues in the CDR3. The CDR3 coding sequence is TGCGCCAGCAGCGTAACAGGGGAACAGGGCTACACCTTC. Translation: CASSVTGEQGYTF.

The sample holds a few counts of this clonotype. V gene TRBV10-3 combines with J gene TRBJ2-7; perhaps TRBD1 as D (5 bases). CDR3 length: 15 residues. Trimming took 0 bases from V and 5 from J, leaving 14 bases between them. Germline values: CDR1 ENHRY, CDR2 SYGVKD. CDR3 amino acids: CAISESWTGRDEQYF. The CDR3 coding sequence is TGTGCCATCAGTGAGTCCTGGACGGGCAGGGACGAGCAGTACTTC.

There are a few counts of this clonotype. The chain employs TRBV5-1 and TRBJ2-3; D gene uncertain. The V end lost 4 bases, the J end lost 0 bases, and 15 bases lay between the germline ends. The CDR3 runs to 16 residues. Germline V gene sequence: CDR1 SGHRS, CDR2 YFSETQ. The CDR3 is CASSLEGLQSTDTQYF. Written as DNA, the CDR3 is TGCGCCAGCAGCCTCGAAGGGTTACAGAGCACAGATACGCAGTATTTT. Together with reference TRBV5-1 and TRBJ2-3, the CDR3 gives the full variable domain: KAGVTQTPRYLIKTRGQQVTLSCSPISGHRSVSWYQQTPGQGLQFLFEYFSETQRNKGNFPGRFSGRQFSNSRSEMNVSTLELGDSALYLCASSLEGLQSTDTQYFGPGTRLTVL.

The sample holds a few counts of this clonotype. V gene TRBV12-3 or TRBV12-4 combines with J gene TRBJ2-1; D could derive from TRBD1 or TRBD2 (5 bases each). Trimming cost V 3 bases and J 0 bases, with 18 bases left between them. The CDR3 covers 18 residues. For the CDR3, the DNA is TGTGCCAGCAGTTTCGGGGTAGGGGCTCAGAGCTCCTACAATGAGCAGTTCTTC. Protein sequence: CASSFGVGAQSSYNEQFF.

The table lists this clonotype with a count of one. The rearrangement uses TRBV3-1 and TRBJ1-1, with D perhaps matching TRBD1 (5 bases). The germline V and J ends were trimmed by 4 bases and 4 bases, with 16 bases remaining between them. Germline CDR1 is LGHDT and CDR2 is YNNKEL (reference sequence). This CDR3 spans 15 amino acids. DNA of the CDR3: TGTGCCAGCAGCCGGAACGGCCACGGGGGCACTGAAGCTTTCTTT. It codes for CASSRNGHGGTEAFF.

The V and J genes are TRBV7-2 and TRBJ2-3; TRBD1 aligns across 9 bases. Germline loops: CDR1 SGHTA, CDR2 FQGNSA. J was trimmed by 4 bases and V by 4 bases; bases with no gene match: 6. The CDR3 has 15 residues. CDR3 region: CASSSPGTGPDTQYF. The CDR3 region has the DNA TGTGCCAGCAGCTCCCCCGGGACAGGGCCAGATACGCAGTATTTT.